This T cell receptor (beta chain) was found in a study of T cells in Graves' hyperthyroidism and ophthalmopathy. Findings and caveats of the study: Separating ophthalmopathy from stable hyperthyroidism was achieved by a 13 V-J model.

This clonotype showed up many times. Its antigen is as yet unknown. The V end was cut by 5 bases, the J end by 5 bases, with 18 bases between. This CDR3 contains 15 residues. The source material, RNA transcripts, was used to amplify TCR beta CDR3 regions. The study used the HTBI primer set for a first-round RT-PCR of the TCR CDR3. From the multiplex PCR reads, TCRdb called clonotypes with MiXCR, one entry per CDR3 protein. This sample has about 620,000 distinct CDR3 sequences; 15% to 20% occur once, and the top ten carry less than 4.5%. The chain carries TRBV12-3 or TRBV12-4 and TRBJ2-5; TRBD2 is a possible D gene (6 bases). Sequenced: blood. The TCR originated in a woman aged 25 to 39 with Graves' hyperthyroidism. Here the CDR3 reads CASSPPWAGWETQYF. The CDR3 DNA sequence: TGTGCCAGCAGTCCCCCATGGGCGGGATGGGAGACCCAGTACTTC.